This is a list of T cell receptor beta chains from one sample in a study of CD4+ T cells in melanoma. Sequencing used immunoSEQ multiplex PCR; TCRdb keeps in-frame clones, though not all of them. Of roughly 60,000 clones listed, more than 60% are singletons. The sequenced material came from tumor tissue. These receptors all come from a human donor with melanoma. The CDR3 runs from the conserved cysteine through the conserved F or W. The order of the fields is clone size, J gene, D gene, V gene, CDR3 DNA, CDR3 protein. The D gene is left open where the match is weak. For some rows the clone size is stated as once, few or many, or as a class when expanded; others skip it.

abundance: -
j_gene: TRBJ2-7
d_gene: -
v_gene: TRBV4-2
CDR3nt: TGTGCCAGCAGCCAACGGACAGAGTCCTACGAGCAGTACTTC
CDR3aa: CASSQRTESYEQYF

abundance: -
j_gene: TRBJ1-2
d_gene: -
v_gene: TRBV6-5
CDR3nt: TGTGCCAGCAGTTACTCGGGGTATGGCTACACCTTC
CDR3aa: CASSYSGYGYTF

abundance: -
j_gene: TRBJ1-1
d_gene: -
v_gene: TRBV5-1
CDR3nt: TGCGCCAGCAGCTTGGCCTACGGGGTTGGCGTGTACACTGAAGCTTTCTTT
CDR3aa: CASSLAYGVGVYTEAFF

abundance: many
j_gene: TRBJ2-3
d_gene: -
v_gene: TRBV21-1
CDR3nt: TGTGCCAGCAACCACGGCGGACGGCCAGGGACAGATACGCAGTATTTT
CDR3aa: CASNHGGRPGTDTQYF

abundance: -
j_gene: TRBJ2-3
d_gene: TRBD2
v_gene: TRBV7-6
CDR3nt: TGTGCCAGCAGCTTAGCGCGCGGGGGTAGCACAGATACGCAGTATTTT
CDR3aa: CASSLARGGSTDTQYF

abundance: -
j_gene: TRBJ2-5
d_gene: TRBD1
v_gene: TRBV10-3
CDR3nt: TGTGCCATCAGTGAGGGGACAGGTGTGGAGACCCAGTACTTC
CDR3aa: CAISEGTGVETQYF

abundance: -
j_gene: TRBJ2-7
d_gene: -
v_gene: TRBV7-9
CDR3nt: TGTGCCAGCAGCTTAAAGAGTCCCTACGAGCAGTACTTC
CDR3aa: CASSLKSPYEQYF

abundance: once
j_gene: TRBJ2-1
d_gene: TRBD1
v_gene: TRBV27
CDR3nt: TGTGCCAGCAGTTTACTATCGACAGGGGGAGGGAATGAGCAGTTCTTC
CDR3aa: CASSLLSTGGGNEQFF

abundance: -
j_gene: TRBJ1-2
d_gene: -
v_gene: TRBV19
CDR3nt: TGTGCCAGTAGTCACAGACGGGGAGAAGGCTACACCTTC
CDR3aa: CASSHRRGEGYTF

abundance: -
j_gene: TRBJ1-2
d_gene: TRBD1
v_gene: TRBV6-5
CDR3nt: TGTGCCAGCAAGGGTTTCCGGGACAGGCCTTATGGCTACACCTTC
CDR3aa: CASKGFRDRPYGYTF

abundance: once
j_gene: TRBJ2-5
d_gene: -
v_gene: TRBV2
CDR3nt: TGTGCCAGCAGTGAGATCTTGGAGGGGTCCCAAGAGACCCAGTACTTC
CDR3aa: CASSEILEGSQETQYF

abundance: once
j_gene: TRBJ1-1
d_gene: -
v_gene: TRBV6-4
CDR3nt: TGTGCCAGCAGTGGGGCGAGGGCCCGCGACACTGAAGCTTTCTTT
CDR3aa: CASSGARARDTEAFF

abundance: many
j_gene: TRBJ2-6
d_gene: TRBD1
v_gene: TRBV9
CDR3nt: TGTGCCAGCAGCGGCCGGGACAGGGACCCCTCTGGGGCCAACGTCCTGACTTTC
CDR3aa: CASSGRDRDPSGANVLTF

abundance: -
j_gene: TRBJ1-3
d_gene: -
v_gene: TRBV28
CDR3nt: TGTGGTGTTGGAAACACCATATATTTT
CDR3aa: CGVGNTIYF

abundance: -
j_gene: TRBJ2-7
d_gene: TRBD2
v_gene: TRBV7-8
CDR3nt: TGTGCCAGCAGCGCGCAATCGGTGGGACTAGCGGGTACCGAGCAGTACTTC
CDR3aa: CASSAQSVGLAGTEQYF

abundance: -
j_gene: TRBJ1-1
d_gene: -
v_gene: TRBV6-1
CDR3nt: TGTGCCAGCAGTGAACTGGGAATAGTGAACACTGAAGCTTTCTTT
CDR3aa: CASSELGIVNTEAFF

abundance: -
j_gene: TRBJ2-7
d_gene: -
v_gene: TRBV7-8
CDR3nt: TGTGCCAGCAGCTTCGGAGACTACGAGCAGTACTTC
CDR3aa: CASSFGDYEQYF

abundance: -
j_gene: TRBJ1-2
d_gene: TRBD1
v_gene: TRBV5-4
CDR3nt: TGTGCCAGCAGCGGAAGGTTCATACAGGGGATGGGCTATGGCTACACCTTC
CDR3aa: CASSGRFIQGMGYGYTF

abundance: -
j_gene: TRBJ2-7
d_gene: -
v_gene: TRBV4-2
CDR3nt: TGTGCCAGCAGCCCATCTCTGAAGAGACAGGAGACCTACGAGCAGTACTTC
CDR3aa: CASSPSLKRQETYEQYF

abundance: -
j_gene: TRBJ1-1
d_gene: -
v_gene: TRBV7-9
CDR3nt: TGTGCCAGCAGCCCCCGGCCGACAGCTAACACTGAAGCTTTCTTT
CDR3aa: CASSPRPTANTEAFF

abundance: -
j_gene: TRBJ1-2
d_gene: TRBD1
v_gene: TRBV28
CDR3nt: TGTGCCAGCAGTACACCGGGACAGGGCTATGGCTACACCTTC
CDR3aa: CASSTPGQGYGYTF

abundance: -
j_gene: TRBJ1-5
d_gene: TRBD1
v_gene: TRBV29-1
CDR3nt: TGCAGCGTCTCCCAGTCCAACAGGGGCGGCCAGCCCCAGCATTTT
CDR3aa: CSVSQSNRGGQPQHF

abundance: -
j_gene: TRBJ1-1
d_gene: -
v_gene: TRBV7-9
CDR3nt: TGTGCCAGCAGCTCGACGAGGGGCGGGAACACTGAAGCTTTCTTT
CDR3aa: CASSSTRGGNTEAFF

abundance: -
j_gene: TRBJ1-6
d_gene: -
v_gene: TRBV25-1
CDR3nt: TGTGCCAGCAGTAGTGGTTCCTATAATTCACCCCTCCACTTT
CDR3aa: CASSSGSYNSPLHF

abundance: -
j_gene: TRBJ1-1
d_gene: -
v_gene: TRBV6-4
CDR3nt: TGTGCCAGCAGTAGTCAGATGAACACTGAAGCTTTCTTT
CDR3aa: CASSSQMNTEAFF

abundance: -
j_gene: TRBJ1-3
d_gene: TRBD1
v_gene: TRBV10-3
CDR3nt: TGTGCCATCAGTGATCCGGGACAGGGGAATGGAAACACCATATATTTT
CDR3aa: CAISDPGQGNGNTIYF

abundance: once
j_gene: TRBJ1-1
d_gene: -
v_gene: TRBV19
CDR3nt: TGTGCCAGTTGGGACCCTGGGGCAGGCCCCACTGAAGCTTTCTTT
CDR3aa: CASWDPGAGPTEAFF

abundance: -
j_gene: TRBJ1-6
d_gene: -
v_gene: TRBV6-4
CDR3nt: TGTGCCAGCAGGACGGAAGCGAGCTCCTATAATTCACCCCTCCACTTT
CDR3aa: CASRTEASSYNSPLHF

abundance: few
j_gene: TRBJ2-3
d_gene: TRBD1
v_gene: TRBV5-1
CDR3nt: TGCGCCAGCAGCGAGACAGGGTCAGATACGCAGTATTTT
CDR3aa: CASSETGSDTQYF

abundance: few
j_gene: TRBJ1-5
d_gene: TRBD1
v_gene: TRBV18
CDR3nt: TGTGCCAGCTCACTTGGACAGGACCACAATCAGCCCCAGCATTTT
CDR3aa: CASSLGQDHNQPQHF

abundance: -
j_gene: TRBJ2-1
d_gene: -
v_gene: TRBV11-2
CDR3nt: TGTGCCAGCAGCCTAAACAGGGGAGGCAATGAGCAGTTCTTC
CDR3aa: CASSLNRGGNEQFF

abundance: -
j_gene: TRBJ1-4
d_gene: -
v_gene: TRBV9
CDR3nt: TGTGCCAGCAGCAAACTTGGGGGGCTGGGGGAAAAACTGTTTTTT
CDR3aa: CASSKLGGLGEKLFF

abundance: -
j_gene: TRBJ2-7
d_gene: TRBD2
v_gene: TRBV11-3
CDR3nt: TGTGCCAGCAGCCCCCTCGGGGGGGCCCCCTACGAGCAGTACTTC
CDR3aa: CASSPLGGAPYEQYF

abundance: -
j_gene: TRBJ2-3
d_gene: -
v_gene: TRBV2
CDR3nt: TGTGCCAGCAGTCCCATCCAAAGCACAGATACGCAGTATTTT
CDR3aa: CASSPIQSTDTQYF

abundance: -
j_gene: TRBJ2-7
d_gene: -
v_gene: TRBV6-5
CDR3nt: TGTGCCAGCAGTTCTCGGGGTTGGGGCGCCGCCTACGAGCAGTACTTC
CDR3aa: CASSSRGWGAAYEQYF

abundance: many
j_gene: TRBJ2-7
d_gene: -
v_gene: TRBV11-2
CDR3nt: TGTGCCAGCAGCTTAAGGGACTCCTACGAGCAGTACTTC
CDR3aa: CASSLRDSYEQYF

abundance: -
j_gene: TRBJ1-2
d_gene: TRBD1
v_gene: TRBV27
CDR3nt: TGTGCCAGCAGTCCCCGGGACAGGATTGGCTACACCTTC
CDR3aa: CASSPRDRIGYTF

abundance: -
j_gene: TRBJ2-1
d_gene: TRBD1
v_gene: TRBV19
CDR3nt: TGTGCCAGTAGAACAGGACAGGGGGCATGGAATGAGCAGTTCTTC
CDR3aa: CASRTGQGAWNEQFF

abundance: -
j_gene: TRBJ1-4
d_gene: -
v_gene: TRBV11-2
CDR3nt: TGTGCCAGCAGCGCAGGGGTAGGGGATTATGAAAAACTGTTTTTT
CDR3aa: CASSAGVGDYEKLFF

abundance: once
j_gene: TRBJ1-2
d_gene: -
v_gene: TRBV5-6
CDR3nt: TGTGCCAGCAGCTTGCCGGCGGGTAGTGGCTACACCTTC
CDR3aa: CASSLPAGSGYTF

abundance: -
j_gene: TRBJ2-7
d_gene: -
v_gene: TRBV7-8
CDR3nt: TGTGCCAGCAGCTTAGCGAGAGCAGGCTACGAGCAGTACTTC
CDR3aa: CASSLARAGYEQYF

abundance: once
j_gene: TRBJ1-5
d_gene: -
v_gene: TRBV6-6
CDR3nt: TGTGCCAGCAGTCCAAGGACGAGGTATCAGCCCCAGCATTTT
CDR3aa: CASSPRTRYQPQHF

abundance: -
j_gene: TRBJ2-2
d_gene: -
v_gene: TRBV5-1
CDR3nt: TGCGCCACCCGAGTAGACTTCGCCGGGGAGCTGTTTTTT
CDR3aa: CATRVDFAGELFF

abundance: -
j_gene: TRBJ2-1
d_gene: -
v_gene: TRBV5-4
CDR3nt: TGTGCCAGCAGCTTAGTCACAGTGGGGATGCAGTTCTTC
CDR3aa: CASSLVTVGMQFF

abundance: -
j_gene: TRBJ2-7
d_gene: -
v_gene: TRBV5-6
CDR3nt: TGTGCCAGCAGCTTGGGGGGCGGCTCCTACGAGCAGTACTTC
CDR3aa: CASSLGGGSYEQYF

abundance: -
j_gene: TRBJ2-6
d_gene: TRBD1
v_gene: TRBV29-1
CDR3nt: TGCAGCGTCGGGACAGGCTCTGGGGCCAACGTCCTGACTTTC
CDR3aa: CSVGTGSGANVLTF

abundance: -
j_gene: TRBJ2-7
d_gene: TRBD2
v_gene: TRBV10-3
CDR3nt: TGTGCCATCAAGAGTAGCGGGGGGGTCTACGAGCAGTACTTC
CDR3aa: CAIKSSGGVYEQYF

abundance: once
j_gene: TRBJ1-5
d_gene: -
v_gene: TRBV27
CDR3nt: TGTGCCAGCAGAGCAGGGAATCAGCCCCAGCATTTT
CDR3aa: CASRAGNQPQHF

abundance: -
j_gene: TRBJ2-3
d_gene: -
v_gene: TRBV6-5
CDR3nt: TGTGCCAGCAGTTCACGATGGGGAGATACGCAGTATTTT
CDR3aa: CASSSRWGDTQYF

abundance: many
j_gene: TRBJ1-2
d_gene: -
v_gene: TRBV5-4
CDR3nt: TGTGCCAGCAGCAAGGTGTCGTCCTATGGCTACACCTTC
CDR3aa: CASSKVSSYGYTF

abundance: -
j_gene: TRBJ1-2
d_gene: -
v_gene: TRBV30
CDR3nt: TGTGCCTGGGGTCAGCCTCTCAGGGTTGATGGCTACACCTTC
CDR3aa: CAWGQPLRVDGYTF

abundance: -
j_gene: TRBJ2-7
d_gene: -
v_gene: TRBV19
CDR3nt: TGTGCCAGTAGCAAACCGGGACATCAAGAATCCGAGCAGTACTTC
CDR3aa: CASSKPGHQESEQYF

abundance: -
j_gene: TRBJ2-1
d_gene: -
v_gene: TRBV6-6
CDR3nt: TGTGCCAGCCGACAGAGCTCCTACAATGAGCAGTTCTTC
CDR3aa: CASRQSSYNEQFF

abundance: -
j_gene: TRBJ1-5
d_gene: -
v_gene: TRBV19
CDR3nt: TGTGCCAGTAGTATAGGTCGGGGGAGCAATCAGCCCCAGCATTTT
CDR3aa: CASSIGRGSNQPQHF

abundance: -
j_gene: TRBJ1-2
d_gene: TRBD1
v_gene: TRBV9
CDR3nt: TGTGCCAGCAGCGCGGACAGGGCTAACTATGGCTACACCTTC
CDR3aa: CASSADRANYGYTF

abundance: -
j_gene: TRBJ2-7
d_gene: -
v_gene: TRBV7-2
CDR3nt: TGTGCCAGCAGCTTAGGGGTCCTTGGCGGATCCTACGAGCAGTACTTC
CDR3aa: CASSLGVLGGSYEQYF

abundance: few
j_gene: TRBJ2-7
d_gene: TRBD2
v_gene: TRBV7-8
CDR3nt: TGTGCCAGCAGCTTGGCGGGGGGGGCCTACGAGCAGTACTTC
CDR3aa: CASSLAGGAYEQYF

abundance: -
j_gene: TRBJ1-6
d_gene: -
v_gene: TRBV29-1
CDR3nt: TGCAGCGTTGGGGACGGCTTTTCGCCCCTCCACTTT
CDR3aa: CSVGDGFSPLHF

abundance: -
j_gene: TRBJ1-5
d_gene: -
v_gene: TRBV4-1
CDR3nt: TGCGCCAGCAGCCAAGATCGGGGAGGTAGTCAGCCCCAGCATTTT
CDR3aa: CASSQDRGGSQPQHF